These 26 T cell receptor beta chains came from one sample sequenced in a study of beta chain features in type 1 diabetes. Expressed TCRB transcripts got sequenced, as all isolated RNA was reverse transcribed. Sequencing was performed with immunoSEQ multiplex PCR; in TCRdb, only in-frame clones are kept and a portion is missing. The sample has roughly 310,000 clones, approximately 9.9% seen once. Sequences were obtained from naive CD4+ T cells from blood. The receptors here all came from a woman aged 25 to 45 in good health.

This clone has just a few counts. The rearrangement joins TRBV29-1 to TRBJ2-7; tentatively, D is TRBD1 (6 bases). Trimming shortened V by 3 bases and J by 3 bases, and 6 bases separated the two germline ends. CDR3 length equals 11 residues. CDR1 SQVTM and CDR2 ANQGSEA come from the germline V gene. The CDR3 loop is CSVDRGYEQYF. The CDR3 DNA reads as TGCAGCGTTGACAGGGGCTACGAGCAGTACTTC.

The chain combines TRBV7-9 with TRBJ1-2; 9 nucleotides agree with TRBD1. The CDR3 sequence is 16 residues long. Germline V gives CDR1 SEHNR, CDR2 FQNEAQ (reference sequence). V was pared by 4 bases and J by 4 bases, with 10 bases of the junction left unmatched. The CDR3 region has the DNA TGTGCCAGCAGCTCGCCGGGACAGGGTGCCACCTATGGCTACACCTTC. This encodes CASSSPGQGATYGYTF.

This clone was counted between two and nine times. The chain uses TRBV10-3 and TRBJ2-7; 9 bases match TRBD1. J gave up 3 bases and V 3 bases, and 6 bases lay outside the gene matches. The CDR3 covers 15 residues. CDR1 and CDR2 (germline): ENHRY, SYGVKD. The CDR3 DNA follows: TGTGCCATCAGTGATTCGGACAGGGGAGACTACGAGCAGTACTTC. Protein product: CAISDSDRGDYEQYF.

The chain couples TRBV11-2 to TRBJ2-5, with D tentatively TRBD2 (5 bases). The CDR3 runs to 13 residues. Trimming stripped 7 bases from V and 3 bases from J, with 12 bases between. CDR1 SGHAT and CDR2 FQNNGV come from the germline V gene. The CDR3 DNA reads TGTGCCAGCACCATTCTAGCAGAAGAGACCCAGTACTTC. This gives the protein CASTILAEETQYF.

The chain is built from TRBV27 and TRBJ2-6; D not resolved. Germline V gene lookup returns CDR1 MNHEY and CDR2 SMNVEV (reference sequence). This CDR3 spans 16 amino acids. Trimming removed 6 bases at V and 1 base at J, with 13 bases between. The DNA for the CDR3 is TGTGCCAGCAGGAGGAGATTCGGGTCTGGGGCCAACGTCCTGACTTTC. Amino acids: CASRRRFGSGANVLTF. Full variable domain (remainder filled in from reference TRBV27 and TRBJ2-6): EAQVTQNPRYLITVTGKKLTVTCSQNMNHEYMSWYRQDPGLGLRQIYYSMNVEVTDKGDVPEGYKVSRKEKRNFPLILESPSPNQTSLYFCASRRRFGSGANVLTFGAGSRLTVL.

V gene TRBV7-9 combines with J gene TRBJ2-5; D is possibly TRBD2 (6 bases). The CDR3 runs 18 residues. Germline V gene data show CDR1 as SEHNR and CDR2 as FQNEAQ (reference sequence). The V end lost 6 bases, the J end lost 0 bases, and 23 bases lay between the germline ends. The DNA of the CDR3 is TGTGCCAGCAGTTATATTACAAGCCGGGACTCAAACCAAGAGACCCAGTACTTC. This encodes CASSYITSRDSNQETQYF.

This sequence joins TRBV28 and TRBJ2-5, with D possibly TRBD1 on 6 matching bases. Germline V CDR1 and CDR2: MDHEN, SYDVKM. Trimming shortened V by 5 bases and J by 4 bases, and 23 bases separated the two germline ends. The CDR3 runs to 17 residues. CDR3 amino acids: CASSPDETGFEGETQYF. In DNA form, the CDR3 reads TGTGCCAGCAGTCCTGACGAAACAGGGTTTGAGGGAGAGACCCAGTACTTC.

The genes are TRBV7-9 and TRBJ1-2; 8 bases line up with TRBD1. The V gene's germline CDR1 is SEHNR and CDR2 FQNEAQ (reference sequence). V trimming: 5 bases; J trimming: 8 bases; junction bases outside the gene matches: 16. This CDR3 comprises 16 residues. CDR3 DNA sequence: TGTGCCAGCAGCCGTGCCTCGGACAGGGCAAGTGGGGGCTACACCTTC. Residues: CASSRASDRASGGYTF.

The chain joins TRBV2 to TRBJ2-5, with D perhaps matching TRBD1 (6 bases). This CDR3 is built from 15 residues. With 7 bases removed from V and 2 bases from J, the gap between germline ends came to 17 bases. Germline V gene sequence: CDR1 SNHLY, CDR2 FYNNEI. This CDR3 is CASTRGGGIQETQYF. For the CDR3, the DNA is TGTGCCAGCACCAGAGGTGGGGGCATTCAAGAGACCCAGTACTTC.

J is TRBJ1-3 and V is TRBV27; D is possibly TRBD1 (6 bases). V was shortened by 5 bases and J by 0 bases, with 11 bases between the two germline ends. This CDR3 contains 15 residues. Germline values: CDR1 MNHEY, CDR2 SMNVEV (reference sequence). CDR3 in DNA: TGTGCCAGCAGTAGACACAGGGACTCTGGAAACACCATATATTTT. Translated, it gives CASSRHRDSGNTIYF.

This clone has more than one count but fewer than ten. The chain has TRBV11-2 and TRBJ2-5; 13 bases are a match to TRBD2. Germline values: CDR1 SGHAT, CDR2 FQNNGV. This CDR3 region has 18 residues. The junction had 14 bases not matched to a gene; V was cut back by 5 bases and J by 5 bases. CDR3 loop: CASSKGVGLAGRGETQYF. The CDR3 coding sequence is TGTGCCAGCAGCAAGGGTGTGGGACTAGCGGGACGGGGGGAGACCCAGTACTTC.

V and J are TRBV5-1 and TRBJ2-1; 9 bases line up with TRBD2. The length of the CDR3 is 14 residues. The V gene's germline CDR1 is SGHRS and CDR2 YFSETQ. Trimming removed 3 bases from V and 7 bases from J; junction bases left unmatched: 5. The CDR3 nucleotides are TGCGCCAGCAGCTCGGGACTAGCAAAGAATGAGCAGTTCTTC. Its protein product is CASSSGLAKNEQFF.

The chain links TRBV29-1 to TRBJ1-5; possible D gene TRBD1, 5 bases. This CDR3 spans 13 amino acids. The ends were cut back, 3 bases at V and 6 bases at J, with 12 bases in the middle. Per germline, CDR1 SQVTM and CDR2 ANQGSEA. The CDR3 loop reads CSVEAGIGQPQHF. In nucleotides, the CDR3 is TGCAGCGTTGAGGCAGGGATCGGTCAGCCCCAGCATTTT.

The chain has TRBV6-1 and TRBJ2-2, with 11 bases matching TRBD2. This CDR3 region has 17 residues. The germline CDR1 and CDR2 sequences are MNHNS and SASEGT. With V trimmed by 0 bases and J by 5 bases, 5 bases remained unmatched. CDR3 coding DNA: TGTGCCAGCAGTGAAGCGGAACTAGCGGGAGTTACCGGGGAGCTGTTTTTT. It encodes CASSEAELAGVTGELFF.

In DNA, the CDR3 is TGTGCCAGCAGCTTGACCCCTTGGACTAGCGGGAGTGAGAGCACAGATACGCAGTATTTT. As protein: CASSLTPWTSGSESTDTQYF. The rearrangement uses TRBV5-4 and TRBJ2-3; 13 positions agree with TRBD2. The CDR3 is made up of 20 amino acids. Germline V CDR1 and CDR2: SGHNT, YYREEE (reference sequence). V was clipped by 1 base and J by 0 bases; unmatched bases: 11.

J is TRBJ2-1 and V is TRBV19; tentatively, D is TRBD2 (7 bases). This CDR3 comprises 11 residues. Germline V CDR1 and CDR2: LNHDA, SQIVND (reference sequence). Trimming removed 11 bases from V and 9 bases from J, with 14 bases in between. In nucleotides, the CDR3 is TGTGCCTCGTCGGGGGGCGTTGAGCAGTTCTTC. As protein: CASSGGVEQFF.

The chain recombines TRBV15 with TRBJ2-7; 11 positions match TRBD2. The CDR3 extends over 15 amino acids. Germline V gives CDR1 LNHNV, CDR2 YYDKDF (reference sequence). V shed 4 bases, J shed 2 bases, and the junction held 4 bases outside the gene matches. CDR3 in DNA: TGTGCCACCAGCACCAGACTAGCGGGACCCTACGAGCAGTACTTC. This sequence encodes CATSTRLAGPYEQYF.

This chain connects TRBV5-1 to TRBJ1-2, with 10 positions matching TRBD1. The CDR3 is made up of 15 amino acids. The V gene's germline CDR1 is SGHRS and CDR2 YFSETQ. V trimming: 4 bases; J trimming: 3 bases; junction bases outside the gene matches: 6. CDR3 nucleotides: TGCGCCAGCAGCACCGGGACAGGGGTGGACTATGGCTACACCTTC. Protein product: CASSTGTGVDYGYTF.

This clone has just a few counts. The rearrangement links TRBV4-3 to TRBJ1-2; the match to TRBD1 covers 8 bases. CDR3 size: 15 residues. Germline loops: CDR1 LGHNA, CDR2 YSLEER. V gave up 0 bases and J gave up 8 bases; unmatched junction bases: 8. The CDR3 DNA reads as TGCGCCAGCAGCCAAGACGGGACAGGTCGACGGGGCTACACCTTC. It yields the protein CASSQDGTGRRGYTF.

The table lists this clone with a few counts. This chain's CDR3 is CASSKGAGPWNTEAFF. In nucleotides, the CDR3 is TGTGCCAGCAGCAAAGGGGCAGGGCCTTGGAACACTGAAGCTTTCTTT. The chain combines TRBV21-1 with TRBJ1-1; TRBD1 is taken as the D call from the table, unchecked against the DNA. TRBV21-1 is labeled a pseudogene. This CDR3 has 16 residues.

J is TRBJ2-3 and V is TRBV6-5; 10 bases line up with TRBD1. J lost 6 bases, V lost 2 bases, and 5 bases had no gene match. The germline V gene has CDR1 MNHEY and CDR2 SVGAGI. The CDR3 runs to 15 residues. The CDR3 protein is CASSYRDRGIDTQYF. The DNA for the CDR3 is TGTGCCAGCAGTTACCGGGACAGGGGCATTGATACGCAGTATTTT.

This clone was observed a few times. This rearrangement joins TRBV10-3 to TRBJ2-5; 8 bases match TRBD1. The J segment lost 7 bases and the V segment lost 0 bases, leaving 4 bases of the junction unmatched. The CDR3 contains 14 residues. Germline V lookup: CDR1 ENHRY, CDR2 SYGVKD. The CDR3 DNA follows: TGTGCCATCAGTGAGTCGGACAGGGTAGCGACCCAGTACTTC. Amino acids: CAISESDRVATQYF.

CDR3 residues: CASSSGTDTQYF. CDR3 DNA: TGTGCCAGCAGCTCGGGCACAGATACGCAGTATTTT. The V call is TRBV5-6, the J call TRBJ2-3; no clear D. This CDR3 has 12 amino acids. Germline CDR1 SGHDT, CDR2 YYEEEE. V gave up 3 bases and J gave up 1 base, with 3 bases separating them.

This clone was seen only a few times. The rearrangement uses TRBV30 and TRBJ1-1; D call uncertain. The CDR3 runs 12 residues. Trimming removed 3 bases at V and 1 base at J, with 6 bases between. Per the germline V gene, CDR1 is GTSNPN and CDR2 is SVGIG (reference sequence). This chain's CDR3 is CAWRFRNTEAFF. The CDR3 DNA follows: TGTGCCTGGAGGTTTCGGAACACTGAAGCTTTCTTT.

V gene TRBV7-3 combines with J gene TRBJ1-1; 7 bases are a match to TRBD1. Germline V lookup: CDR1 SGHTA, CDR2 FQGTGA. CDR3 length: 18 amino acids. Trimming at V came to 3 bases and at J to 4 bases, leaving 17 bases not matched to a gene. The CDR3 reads CASSFGFGPQGKSTEAFF. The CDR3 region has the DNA TGTGCCAGCAGCTTCGGTTTTGGTCCACAGGGGAAGAGCACTGAAGCTTTCTTT. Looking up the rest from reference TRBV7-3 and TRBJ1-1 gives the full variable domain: GAGVSQTPSNKVTEKGKYVELRCDPISGHTALYWYRQSLGQGPEFLIYFQGTGAADDSGLPNDRFFAVRPEGSVSTLKIQRTERGDSAVYLCASSFGFGPQGKSTEAFFGQGTRLTVV.

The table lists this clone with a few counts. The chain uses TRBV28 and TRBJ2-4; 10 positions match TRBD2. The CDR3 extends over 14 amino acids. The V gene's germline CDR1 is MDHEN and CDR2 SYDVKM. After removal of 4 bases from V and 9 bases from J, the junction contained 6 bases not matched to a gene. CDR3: CASSSAGGRPIQYF. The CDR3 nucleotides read TGTGCCAGCAGTTCAGCGGGGGGGAGGCCCATTCAGTACTTC.